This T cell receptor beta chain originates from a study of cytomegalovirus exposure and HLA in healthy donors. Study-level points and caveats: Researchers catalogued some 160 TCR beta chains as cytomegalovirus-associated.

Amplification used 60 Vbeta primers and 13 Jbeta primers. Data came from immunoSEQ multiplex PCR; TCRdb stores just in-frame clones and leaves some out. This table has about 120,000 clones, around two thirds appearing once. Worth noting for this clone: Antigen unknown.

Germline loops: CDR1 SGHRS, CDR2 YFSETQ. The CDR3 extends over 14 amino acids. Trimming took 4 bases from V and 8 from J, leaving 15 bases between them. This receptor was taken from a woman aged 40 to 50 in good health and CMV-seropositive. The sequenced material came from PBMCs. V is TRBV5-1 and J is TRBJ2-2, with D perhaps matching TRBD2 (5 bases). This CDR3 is CASSRTSRSGELFF. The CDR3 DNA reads TGCGCCAGCAGCCGGACTTCGCGTTCGGGGGAGCTGTTTTTT.